Listed below are T cell receptor beta chains from one sample, sequenced in a study of regulatory T cells in long-lasting Graves disease. TCRdb passed the multiplex PCR reads through MiXCR, listing each CDR3 protein once. This sample has approximately 440,000 distinct CDR3 sequences, with roughly 16% found just once. This sample was also put to use in a study of T cells in Graves' hyperthyroidism and ophthalmopathy.

Sample: peripheral blood mononuclear cells (PBMCs), taken at new diagnosis, from a patient treated with antithyroid drugs. The receptors were sampled from a man aged 35 to 55 with Graves disease. The CDR3 runs from the conserved cysteine through the conserved F or W. The D gene is left open where the match is weak. Expanded clones are given a class, and other clones once, few, many or no size at all.

size	length	V	D	J	DNA	CDR3
.	14	TRBV28	.	TRBJ2-3	TGTGCCAGCAGTTTAGGGGGTTTCACAGATACGCAGTATTTT	CASSLGGFTDTQYF
many	16	TRBV7-9	.	TRBJ2-7	TGTGCCAGCAGCTTAACGGGAGGGCAGGGGGCGATCGAGCAGTACTTC	CASSLTGGQGAIEQYF
many	14	TRBV30	TRBD1	TRBJ2-7	TGTGCCTGGAGCACAGGGGCGGGCTCCTACGAGCAGTACTTC	CAWSTGAGSYEQYF
many	16	TRBV6-2/TRBV6-3	TRBD2	TRBJ2-7	TGTGCCAGCAGTTACTCGTCTAGCTCGGGAGGTTACGAGCAGTACTTC	CASSYSSSSGGYEQYF
.	17	TRBV28	TRBD2	TRBJ2-1	TGTGCCAGCACCAGGACTAGCGGGAGAACCTCCTACAATGAGCAGTTCTTC	CASTRTSGRTSYNEQFF
.	15	TRBV6-2/TRBV6-3	.	TRBJ2-5	TGTGCCAGCAGTGTTAGGGACACTTTCCAAGAGACCCAGTACTTC	CASSVRDTFQETQYF
many	12	TRBV6-1	.	TRBJ2-5	TGTGCCAGCAGTGAAAGGTTGAAGACCCAGTACTTC	CASSERLKTQYF
many	18	TRBV11-1	TRBD2	TRBJ2-2	TGTGCCAGCAGCCTTCCGGGACTAGCGGGTCCGAACACCGGGGAGCTGTTTTTT	CASSLPGLAGPNTGELFF
.	12	TRBV29-1	.	TRBJ2-3	TGCAGCGGCGGAGGTAGCACAGATACGCAGTATTTT	CSGGGSTDTQYF
.	13	TRBV6-2/TRBV6-3	.	TRBJ1-2	TGTGCCAGCAGTTACTCCCGACGGTATGGCTACACCTTC	CASSYSRRYGYTF
.	15	TRBV19	.	TRBJ2-1	TGTGCCAGTAGTATTGGGGGGGCCCCTTTGAATGAGCAGTTCTTC	CASSIGGAPLNEQFF
many	12	TRBV3-1	.	TRBJ2-7	TGTGCCAGCAGCTCCTACACCTACGAGCAGTACTTC	CASSSYTYEQYF
many	14	TRBV12-3/TRBV12-4	.	TRBJ1-1	TGTGCCAGCAGTTTACTAAGGGACTTGCCTGAAGCTTTCTTT	CASSLLRDLPEAFF
.	14	TRBV7-3	.	TRBJ1-6	TGTGCCAGCAGCTACGGGGGGTATAATTCACCCCTCCACTTT	CASSYGGYNSPLHF
.	19	TRBV5-1	TRBD2	TRBJ2-2	TGCGCCAGCAGCTTGAGAAGTGGCGGGAGATCTTATAGCACCGGGGAGCTGTTTTTT	CASSLRSGGRSYSTGELFF